The present TCR beta chain was sequenced within a study of blood T cell repertoires in COVID-19. CDR1 MNHEY and CDR2 SMNVEV come from the germline V gene (reference sequence). The CDR3 is 14 amino acids. V lost 3 bases to trimming and J lost 3 bases, with 11 bases between them. Per the original methods: From reference gene primer amplification, estimates of nucleated cell counts were derived. The repertoire was sequenced with immunoSEQ multiplex PCR; TCRdb's copy has only in-frame clones and lacks some. D and trimming were read from the DNA, whereas the V and J calls and clone size are those reported in that table. The table lists about 200,000 clones, over 75% of them singletons.

The chain carries TRBV27 and TRBJ1-2; D remains ambiguous. Material for sequencing was peripheral blood. This clonotype was sampled from a man older than 75 with acute or convalescent COVID-19. The CDR3, as DNA: TGTGCCAGCAGTTTGTACCCCGGGGACTATGGCTACACCTTC. Protein: CASSLYPGDYGYTF.